This T cell receptor (beta chain) was recovered during a study of cytomegalovirus exposure and HLA in healthy donors. Looking at the study overall: Early release data held some 79 million unique TCRs from HLA-typed donors. Findings and caveats of the study: Solely CMV serostatus was available to characterize immune exposure. The study recorded 150 to 200 TCR beta chains that were cytomegalovirus-associated.

Researchers ran the PCR with 60 Vbeta and 13 Jbeta primers. Libraries were prepared by immunoSEQ multiplex PCR; TCRdb keeps only in-frame clonotypes and omits some of them. The profile shows roughly 100,000 clones, 65% to 75% of them singletons. Details on this clone: Its antigen remains unknown.

Per germline, CDR1 SGHTA and CDR2 FQGTGA. This CDR3 comprises 13 residues. Trimming took off 3 bases at V and 5 bases at J, with 10 bases between the two ends. Sequenced input: PBMCs. The J gene is TRBJ1-1, the V gene TRBV7-3; a weak D match, TRBD1 (5 bases). The receptor comes from a man between 35 and 55 years old in good health and CMV-seropositive. CDR3 in DNA: TGTGCCAGCAGCTTGGCCAGGGTTACTGAAGCTTTCTTT. Its protein is CASSLARVTEAFF.